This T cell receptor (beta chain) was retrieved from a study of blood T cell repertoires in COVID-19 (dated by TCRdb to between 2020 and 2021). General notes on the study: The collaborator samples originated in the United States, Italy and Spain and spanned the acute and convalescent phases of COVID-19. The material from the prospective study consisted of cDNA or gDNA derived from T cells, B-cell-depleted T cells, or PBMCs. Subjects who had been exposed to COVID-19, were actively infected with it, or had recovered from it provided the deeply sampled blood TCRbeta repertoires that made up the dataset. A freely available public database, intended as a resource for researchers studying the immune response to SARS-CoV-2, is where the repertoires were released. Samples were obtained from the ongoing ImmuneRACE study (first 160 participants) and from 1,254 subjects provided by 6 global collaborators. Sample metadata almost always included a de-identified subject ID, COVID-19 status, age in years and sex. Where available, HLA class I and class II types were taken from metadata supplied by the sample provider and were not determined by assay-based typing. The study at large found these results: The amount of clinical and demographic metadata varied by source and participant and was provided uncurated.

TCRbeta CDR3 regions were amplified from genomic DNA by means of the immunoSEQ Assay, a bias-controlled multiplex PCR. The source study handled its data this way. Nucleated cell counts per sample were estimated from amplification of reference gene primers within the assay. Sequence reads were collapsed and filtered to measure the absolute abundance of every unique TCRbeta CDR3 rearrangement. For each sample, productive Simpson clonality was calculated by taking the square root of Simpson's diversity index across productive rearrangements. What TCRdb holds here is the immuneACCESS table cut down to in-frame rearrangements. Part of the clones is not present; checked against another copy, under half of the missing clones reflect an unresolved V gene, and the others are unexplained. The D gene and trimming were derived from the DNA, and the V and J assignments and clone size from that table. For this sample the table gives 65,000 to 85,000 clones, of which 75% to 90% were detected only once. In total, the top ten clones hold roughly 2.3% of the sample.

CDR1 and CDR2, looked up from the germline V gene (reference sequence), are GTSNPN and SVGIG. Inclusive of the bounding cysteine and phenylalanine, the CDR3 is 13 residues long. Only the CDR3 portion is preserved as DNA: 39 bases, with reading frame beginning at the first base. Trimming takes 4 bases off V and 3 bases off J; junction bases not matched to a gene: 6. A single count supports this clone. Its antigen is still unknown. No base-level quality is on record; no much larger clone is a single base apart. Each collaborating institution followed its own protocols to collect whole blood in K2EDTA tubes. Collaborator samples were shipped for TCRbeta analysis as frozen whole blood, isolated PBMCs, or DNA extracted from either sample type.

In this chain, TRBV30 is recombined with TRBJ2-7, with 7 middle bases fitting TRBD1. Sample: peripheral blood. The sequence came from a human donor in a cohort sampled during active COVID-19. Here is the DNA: TGTGCCTGGACCCCCAACAGGGGCTACGAGCAGTACTTC. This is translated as CAWTPNRGYEQYF.